This T cell receptor beta chain was identified in a study of T cells after yellow fever vaccination. This clonotype was counted between two and nine times. MiXCR was run by TCRdb on the 5' RACE reads, yielding one entry per CDR3 protein. The sample lists just under 600,000 distinct CDR3 sequences, roughly 13% occurring once. The CDR3 covers 13 residues. V was clipped by 1 base and J by 2 bases, with 5 bases between them. Germline CDR1 is LGHNA and CDR2 is YSLEER. V usage is TRBV4-3 and J usage is TRBJ2-5; no firm D call. Sequencing used PBMCs, obtained on the day of the yellow fever booster vaccination. This clonotype originated in a man aged 25 to 40 who received the YFV17D yellow fever vaccine. The CDR3 region is CASSQVLQETQYF. CDR3 nucleotide sequence: TGCGCCAGCAGCCAAGTGCTGCAAGAGACCCAGTACTTC.